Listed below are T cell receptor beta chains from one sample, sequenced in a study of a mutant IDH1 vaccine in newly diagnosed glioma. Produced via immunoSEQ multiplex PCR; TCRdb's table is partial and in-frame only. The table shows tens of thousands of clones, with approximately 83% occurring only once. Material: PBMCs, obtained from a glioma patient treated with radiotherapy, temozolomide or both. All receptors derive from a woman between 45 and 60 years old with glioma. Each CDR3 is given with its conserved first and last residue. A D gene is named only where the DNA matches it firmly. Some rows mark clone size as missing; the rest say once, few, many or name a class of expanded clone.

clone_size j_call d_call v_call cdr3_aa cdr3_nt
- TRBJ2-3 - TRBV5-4 CASSFSGTDTQYF TGTGCCAGCAGCTTCAGCGGCACAGATACGCAGTATTTT
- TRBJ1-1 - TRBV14 CASSQDRVVVGTEAFF TGTGCCAGCAGCCAAGATAGGGTTGTGGTGGGCACTGAAGCTTTCTTT
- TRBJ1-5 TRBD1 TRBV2 CASSKQGWRQPQHF TGTGCCAGCAGTAAACAGGGGTGGAGGCAGCCCCAGCATTTT
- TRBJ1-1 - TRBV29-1 CSVTVTSTEAFF TGCAGCGTTACAGTTACCTCCACTGAAGCTTTCTTT
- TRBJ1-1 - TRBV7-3 CASSLTGADTEAFF TGTGCCAGCAGCTTAACGGGTGCGGACACTGAAGCTTTCTTT
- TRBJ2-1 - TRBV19 CATSLRGEQFF TGTGCCACCTCTCTCCGGGGTGAGCAGTTCTTC
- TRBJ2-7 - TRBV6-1 CASRTLSWVDF TGTGCCAGCAGGACCCTTTCCTGGGTAGACTTC
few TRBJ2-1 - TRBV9 CASSKTNNEQFF TGTGCCAGCAGCAAGACAAACAATGAGCAGTTCTTC
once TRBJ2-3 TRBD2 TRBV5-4 CASSLGLAGGPTDTQYF TGTGCCAGCAGCTTGGGGCTAGCGGGGGGGCCGACAGATACGCAGTATTTT
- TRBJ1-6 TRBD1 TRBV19 CASSSYRTGGKNSPLHF TGTGCCAGTAGTTCATACCGGACAGGGGGTAAAAATTCACCCCTCCACTTT
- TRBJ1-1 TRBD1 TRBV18 CASSPLGTGMSVNTEAFF TGTGCCAGCTCACCACTGGGGACAGGTATGAGCGTAAACACTGAAGCTTTCTTT
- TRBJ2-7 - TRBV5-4 CASSSQAEGYEQYF TGTGCCAGCAGCTCACAGGCAGAGGGCTACGAGCAGTACTTC
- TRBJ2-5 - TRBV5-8 CASSLERAFRKETQYF TGTGCCAGCAGCTTGGAACGCGCCTTCAGAAAAGAGACCCAGTACTTC
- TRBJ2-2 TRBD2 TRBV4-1 CASSQAGLAGDTGELFF TGCGCCAGCAGCCAAGCGGGACTAGCGGGGGATACCGGGGAGCTGTTTTTT
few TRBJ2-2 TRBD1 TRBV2 CASSDPRTGNTGELFF TGTGCCAGCAGTGACCCTCGGACAGGGAACACCGGGGAGCTGTTTTTT
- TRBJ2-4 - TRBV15 CATSRGQGLAKNIQYF TGTGCCACCAGCAGAGGCCAGGGATTAGCCAAAAACATTCAGTACTTC
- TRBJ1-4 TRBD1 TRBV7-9 CASSLQGAMDEKLFF TGTGCCAGCAGCTTGCAGGGGGCGATGGATGAAAAACTGTTTTTT
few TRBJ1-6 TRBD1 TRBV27 CASSPRTGYWPLHF TGTGCCAGCAGTCCCCGGACAGGGTATTGGCCCCTCCACTTT
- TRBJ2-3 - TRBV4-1 CASSQDPFPPPVGSGTQYF TGCGCCAGCAGCCAAGATCCTTTCCCCCCCCCGGTGGGCTCCGGTACGCAGTATTTT
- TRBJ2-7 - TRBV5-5 CASSSYGAYEQYF TGTGCCAGCAGCTCATATGGGGCCTACGAGCAGTACTTC
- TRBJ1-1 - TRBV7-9 CASSLGEANTEAFF TGTGCCAGCAGCTTAGGGGAGGCGAACACTGAAGCTTTCTTT
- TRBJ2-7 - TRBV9 CASSLNPEGEQYF TGTGCCAGCAGCCTTAACCCGGAGGGGGAGCAGTACTTC
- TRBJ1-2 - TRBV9 CASKSGNYGYTF TGTGCCAGCAAGTCGGGGAACTATGGCTACACCTTC
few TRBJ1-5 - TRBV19 CASKIPNQPQHF TGTGCCAGTAAGATCCCAAATCAGCCCCAGCATTTT
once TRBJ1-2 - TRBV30 CAWRPLGGYTF TGTGCCTGGAGGCCCCTGGGTGGCTACACCTTC
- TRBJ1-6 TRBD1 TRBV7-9 CASSSKIFDRANSPLHF TGTGCCAGCAGCTCTAAAATTTTTGACAGGGCCAACTCACCCCTCCACTTT
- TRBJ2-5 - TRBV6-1 CASSPPGKETQYF TGTGCCAGCAGTCCCCCTGGTAAGGAGACCCAGTACTTC
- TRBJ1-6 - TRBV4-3 CASSLGTGQNSPLHF TGCGCCAGCAGCCTCGGGACCGGACAAAATTCACCCCTCCACTTT
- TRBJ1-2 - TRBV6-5 CASSSTESYGYTF TGTGCCAGCAGTAGCACGGAGTCCTATGGCTACACCTTC
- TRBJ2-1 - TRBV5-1 CASSLWGPSSYNEQFF TGCGCCAGCAGCTTATGGGGGCCAAGCTCCTACAATGAGCAGTTCTTC
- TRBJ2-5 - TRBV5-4 CASSLKGETQYF TGTGCCAGCAGCTTGAAGGGGGAGACCCAGTACTTC
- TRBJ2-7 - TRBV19 CASSFQGFYEQYF TGTGCCAGTAGTTTTCAGGGTTTCTACGAGCAGTACTTC
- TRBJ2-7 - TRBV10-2 CASSGPGTNYEQYF TGCGCCAGTTCTGGCCCCGGAACAAATTACGAGCAGTACTTC
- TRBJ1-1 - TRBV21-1 CASSNGAGGVNTEAFF TGTGCCAGCAGCAATGGGGCAGGGGGGGTGAACACTGAAGCTTTCTTT
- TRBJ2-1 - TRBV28 CASSSASSPYNEQFF TGTGCCAGCAGTTCGGCCTCGTCTCCCTACAATGAGCAGTTCTTC
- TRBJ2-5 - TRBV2 CASPAQQGETQYF TGTGCCAGCCCCGCACAGCAGGGAGAGACCCAGTACTTC
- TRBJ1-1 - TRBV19 CASSVRATRNTEAFF TGTGCCAGTAGTGTCCGGGCCACACGGAACACTGAAGCTTTCTTT
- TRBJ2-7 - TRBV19 CASSMASAGGYYEQYF TGTGCCAGTAGTATGGCGTCGGCAGGGGGGTACTACGAGCAGTACTTC
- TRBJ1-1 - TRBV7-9 CASSSFDIYEAFF TGTGCCAGCAGCTCATTTGACATATACGAAGCTTTCTTT
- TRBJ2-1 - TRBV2 CASSGGALSYNEQFF TGTGCCAGCAGTGGCGGGGCCCTTTCCTACAATGAGCAGTTCTTC
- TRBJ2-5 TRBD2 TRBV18 CASSPNPSLGGYQETQYF TGTGCCAGCTCACCGAACCCCTCCCTGGGAGGGTATCAAGAGACCCAGTACTTC
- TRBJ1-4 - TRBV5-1 CASSFGQLFTTNEKLFF TGCGCCAGCAGCTTCGGACAGCTTTTTACAACTAATGAAAAACTGTTTTTT
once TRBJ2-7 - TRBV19 CASTGHKRDEQYF TGTGCCAGTACAGGGCATAAGCGGGACGAGCAGTACTTC
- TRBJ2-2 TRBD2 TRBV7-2 CASSLASSGAELFF TGTGCCAGCAGCTTAGCTAGTAGCGGGGCTGAGCTGTTTTTT
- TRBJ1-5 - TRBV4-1 CASSYTEGSNQPQHF TGCGCCAGCAGCTACACTGAAGGGAGCAATCAGCCCCAGCATTTT
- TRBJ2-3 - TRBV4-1 CASSQGAGDTQYF TGCGCCAGCAGCCAAGGGGCGGGGGATACGCAGTATTTT
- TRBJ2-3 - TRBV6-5 CATLRGATDTQYF TGTGCCACCCTGAGGGGGGCTACAGATACGCAGTATTTT
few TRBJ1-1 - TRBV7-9 CASSFEDTVNTEAFF TGTGCCAGCAGCTTTGAGGATACTGTGAACACTGAAGCTTTCTTT
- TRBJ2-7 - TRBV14 CASSQPSYEQYF TGTGCCAGCAGCCAACCCTCCTACGAGCAGTACTTC
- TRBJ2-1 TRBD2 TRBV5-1 CASSLGGAYNEQFF TGCGCCAGCAGCCTCGGGGGGGCCTACAATGAGCAGTTCTTC
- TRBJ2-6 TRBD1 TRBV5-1 CASSLRQGRSSGANVLTF TGCGCCAGCAGCCTAAGACAGGGACGGAGCTCTGGGGCCAACGTCCTGACTTTC
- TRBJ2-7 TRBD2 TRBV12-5 CASGFGTSGSYEQYF TGTGCTAGTGGTTTCGGGACTAGCGGCTCCTACGAGCAGTACTTC
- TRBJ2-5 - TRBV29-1 CSSGLAGETQYF TGCAGCTCCGGGCTGGCGGGGGAGACCCAGTACTTC
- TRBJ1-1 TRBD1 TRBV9 CASSHTGGTGEAFF TGTGCCAGCAGTCATACAGGGGGCACGGGTGAGGCTTTCTTT
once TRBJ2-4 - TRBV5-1 CASSSPGRSSGNIQYF TGCGCCAGCAGCTCTCCTGGCAGATCGAGTGGGAACATTCAGTACTTC
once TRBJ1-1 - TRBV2 CASSKQGNTEAFF TGTGCCAGCAGCAAACAGGGAAACACTGAAGCTTTCTTT
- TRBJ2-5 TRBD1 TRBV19 CASSVQGAYETQYF TGTGCCAGTAGTGTACAGGGGGCGTATGAGACCCAGTACTTC
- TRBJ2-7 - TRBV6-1 CASSEGAEANEQYF TGTGCCAGCAGTGAAGGGGCAGAAGCCAACGAGCAGTACTTC
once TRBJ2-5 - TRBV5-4 CASSLTLIEQETQYF TGTGCCAGCAGCTTGACCTTGATAGAGCAAGAGACCCAGTACTTC